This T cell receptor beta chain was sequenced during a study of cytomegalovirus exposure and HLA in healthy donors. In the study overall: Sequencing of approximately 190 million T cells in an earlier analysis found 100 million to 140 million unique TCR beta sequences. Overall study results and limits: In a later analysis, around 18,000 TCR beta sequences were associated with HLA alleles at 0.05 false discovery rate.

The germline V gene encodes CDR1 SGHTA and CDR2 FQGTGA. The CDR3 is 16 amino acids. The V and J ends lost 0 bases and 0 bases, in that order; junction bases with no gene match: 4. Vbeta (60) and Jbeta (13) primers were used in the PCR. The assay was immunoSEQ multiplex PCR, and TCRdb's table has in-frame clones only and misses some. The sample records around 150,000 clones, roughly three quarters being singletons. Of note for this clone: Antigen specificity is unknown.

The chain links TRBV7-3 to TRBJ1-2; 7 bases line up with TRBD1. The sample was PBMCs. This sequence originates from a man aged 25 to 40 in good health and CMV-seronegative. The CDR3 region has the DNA TGTGCCAGCAGCTTAACGGGGGACAGCACTAACTATGGCTACACCTTC. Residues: CASSLTGDSTNYGYTF.